One sample yielded the 2 T cell receptor beta chains listed below, sequenced in a study of blood T cell repertoires in COVID-19. Repertoires were generated with immunoSEQ multiplex PCR, while TCRdb's copy carries only in-frame clones and drops some. The sample holds 180,000 or so clones, 75% to 90% seen once. The material sequenced was PBMCs or T cells enriched from blood (not recorded which). The receptors here all came from a middle-aged woman with acute COVID-19.

This clone has only a few counts. The identical CDR3 is also encoded by other nucleotide sequences in the sample. The chain uses TRBV12-3 or TRBV12-4 and TRBJ2-5; possibly TRBD2 for D (6 bases). The CDR3 contains 12 residues. V was trimmed by 6 bases and J by 5 bases, leaving 10 bases between them. The CDR3 loop reads CASSPRGETQYF. The CDR3 coding sequence is TGTGCCAGCAGCCCCCGGGGGGAGACCCAGTACTTC.

This CDR3 is CATDPAGTSGIYNEQFF. Written as DNA, the CDR3 is TGTGCCACGGACCCTGCGGGGACTAGCGGGATTTACAATGAGCAGTTCTTC. The chain carries TRBV27 and TRBJ2-1; 13 nucleotides align to TRBD2. Germline assignment: CDR1 MNHEY and CDR2 SMNVEV (reference sequence). V shed 10 bases and J 4 bases; nucleotides not matched to a gene: 13. The CDR3 has 17 amino acids.